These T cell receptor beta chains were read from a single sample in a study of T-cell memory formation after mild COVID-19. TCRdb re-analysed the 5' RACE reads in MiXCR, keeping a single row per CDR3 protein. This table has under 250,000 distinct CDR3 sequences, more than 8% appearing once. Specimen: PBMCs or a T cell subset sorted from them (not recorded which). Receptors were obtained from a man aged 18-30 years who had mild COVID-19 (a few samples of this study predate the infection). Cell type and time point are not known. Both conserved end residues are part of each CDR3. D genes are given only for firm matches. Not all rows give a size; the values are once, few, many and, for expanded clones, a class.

CASSPKRTSTDTQYF | TGTGCCAGCAGCCCAAAGCGGACTAGCACAGATACGCAGTATTTT | NA | NA | TRBJ2-3 | TRBV7-2
CSVEEWAAGANVLTF | TGCAGCGTTGAGGAGTGGGCAGCTGGGGCCAACGTCCTGACTTTC | NA | few | TRBJ2-6 | TRBV29-1
CASSRDLGQLYEQFF | TGTGCCAGCAGCCGAGACCTGGGACAGCTATATGAGCAGTTCTTC | TRBD1 | once | TRBJ2-1 | TRBV7-6
CASSPDGLAPETQYF | TGCGCCAGCAGCCCAGATGGATTAGCTCCCGAGACCCAGTACTTC | NA | NA | TRBJ2-5 | TRBV5-1
CSVEDSSINEQYF | TGCAGCGTTGAAGACTCAAGCATCAACGAGCAGTACTTC | NA | NA | TRBJ2-7 | TRBV29-1
CASSESPSFEQYF | TGTGCCAGCAGTGAATCTCCGTCCTTCGAGCAGTACTTC | NA | NA | TRBJ2-7 | TRBV25-1
CASSQDRGTEAFF | TGCGCCAGCAGCCAAGATCGGGGCACTGAAGCTTTCTTT | NA | many | TRBJ1-1 | TRBV4-3
CASSQGDRPSTDTQYF | TGTGCCAGCAGCCAAGGTGACAGGCCCAGCACAGATACGCAGTATTTT | NA | few | TRBJ2-3 | TRBV4-2
CSVPGTTNTGELFF | TGCAGCGTCCCAGGGACCACGAACACCGGGGAGCTGTTTTTT | NA | many | TRBJ2-2 | TRBV29-1
CASSLRTGTEAFF | TGCGCCAGCAGCTTGAGAACGGGCACTGAAGCTTTCTTT | NA | few | TRBJ1-1 | TRBV5-1
CASTTRRGAGEKLFF | TGTGCCAGCACCACTCGACGGGGGGCTGGGGAAAAACTGTTTTTT | NA | NA | TRBJ1-4 | TRBV12-3/TRBV12-4
CASSRLIAGGLDPDTQYF | TGCGCCAGCAGCCGCCTAATAGCGGGGGGGCTTGATCCAGATACGCAGTATTTT | TRBD2 | few | TRBJ2-3 | TRBV4-3
CAISWDADPDTQYF | TGTGCCATCTCGTGGGACGCCGACCCAGATACGCAGTATTTT | NA | NA | TRBJ2-3 | TRBV12-3/TRBV12-4
CASSQAPLTGSPLHF | TGTGCCAGCAGCCAAGCGCCTCTCACAGGGTCACCCCTCCACTTT | NA | NA | TRBJ1-6 | TRBV3-1
CASSQVVTGFGETQYF | TGCGCCAGCAGCCAAGTTGTGACAGGGTTCGGGGAGACCCAGTACTTC | TRBD1 | NA | TRBJ2-5 | TRBV4-1
CASSLGAFIRSYGYTF | TGCGCCAGCAGCTTGGGCGCCTTCATAAGAAGCTATGGCTACACCTTC | NA | few | TRBJ1-2 | TRBV5-1
CSVAGRGGRTDTQYF | TGCAGCGTTGCTGGGCGGGGGGGACGCACAGATACGCAGTATTTT | TRBD2 | few | TRBJ2-3 | TRBV29-1
CSAGGLVETQYF | TGCAGTGCTGGGGGACTAGTAGAGACCCAGTACTTC | TRBD2 | NA | TRBJ2-5 | TRBV20-1
CASNPLSGGAETQYF | TGTGCCAGCAACCCCCTCAGCGGGGGGGCCGAGACCCAGTACTTC | TRBD2 | NA | TRBJ2-5 | TRBV2
CASSLVGTVTDTQYF | TGCGCCAGCAGCCTCGTGGGCACGGTCACAGATACGCAGTATTTT | NA | few | TRBJ2-3 | TRBV5-1
CATSRGGTNTEAFF | TGTGCCACCTCCCGGGGAGGGACGAACACTGAAGCTTTCTTT | NA | many | TRBJ1-1 | TRBV24-1
CAISESQNNEQFF | TGTGCCATCAGTGAGTCCCAGAACAATGAGCAGTTCTTC | NA | NA | TRBJ2-1 | TRBV10-3
CATSDRINEKLFF | TGTGCCACCAGCGACAGAATCAATGAAAAACTGTTTTTT | NA | NA | TRBJ1-4 | TRBV15
CASQRDSYLAANTGELFF | TGTGCCAGTCAACGGGACAGCTATCTTGCTGCGAACACCGGGGAGCTGTTTTTT | TRBD1 | NA | TRBJ2-2 | TRBV19